These 30 T cell receptor beta chains were sequenced from one sample in a study of T cell repertoires in cytomegalovirus infection. Each CDR3 protein gets one entry after TCRdb re-called the reads with MiXCR. The table has hundreds of thousands of distinct CDR3 sequences, 30% to 40% seen once; the top ten hold 15% to 20%. Which antigens these TCRs recognize remains unknown. Sequenced material: cultured PBMCs, taken from culture after CMV antigen stimulation. The receptors shown here come from a human donor in good health (CMV status not recorded). Some clones in this sample may be carry-over from other donors' samples.

This clonotype appeared a single time. This chain's CDR3 is CASVPSGRSNEQFF. CDR3 nucleotide sequence: TGTGCCAGCGTACCTAGCGGGAGGTCGAATGAGCAGTTCTTC. The chain links TRBV6-5 to TRBJ2-1; 11 nucleotides match TRBD2. CDR1 MNHEY and CDR2 SVGAGI come from the germline V gene. This CDR3 comprises 14 residues. V dropped 8 bases and J dropped 7; count of bases not matched to a gene: 7.

The chain carries TRBV7-9 and TRBJ2-5; possibly TRBD2 for D (7 bases). V was shortened by 5 bases and J by 3 bases, with 13 bases between the two germline ends. CDR1 and CDR2 from the germline V gene are SEHNR and FQNEAQ (reference sequence). The CDR3 sequence is 14 residues long. The CDR3 nucleotides read TGTGCCAGCAGCCCTCAAGGGGGGGAAGAGACCCAGTACTTC. It translates to CASSPQGGEETQYF.

The chain links TRBV4-1 to TRBJ1-4; a possible D gene is TRBD1 (5 bases). Trimming removed 1 base from V and 4 bases from J, with 10 bases in between. The CDR3 consists of 15 residues. Germline values: CDR1 MGHRA, CDR2 YSYEKL. The CDR3 spells CASSQAGRGNEKLFF. CDR3 nucleotide sequence: TGCGCCAGCAGCCAAGCGGGGAGGGGTAATGAAAAACTGTTTTTT.

This chain joins TRBV4-1 and TRBJ1-5; D ambiguous. The CDR3 contains 15 residues. Germline V gene data show CDR1 as MGHRA and CDR2 as YSYEKL. Trimming removed 1 base at V and 6 bases at J, with 13 bases between. The CDR3 protein is CASSQVGSRAQPQHF. DNA for the CDR3: TGCGCCAGCAGCCAAGTGGGATCGCGAGCTCAGCCCCAGCATTTT.

The genes are TRBV7-2 and TRBJ1-2; D is unresolved. Trimming pared 5 bases from V and 4 bases from J, leaving 11 bases between. Per germline, CDR1 SGHTA and CDR2 FQGNSA. The CDR3 loop spans 13 amino acids. This chain's CDR3 is CASSTFSGYGYTF. CDR3 DNA sequence: TGTGCCAGCAGCACCTTTTCGGGCTATGGCTACACCTTC.

This sequence joins TRBV3-1 and TRBJ1-5; no reliable D call. V shed 1 base and J shed 6 bases, with 7 bases lying between them. In germline, CDR1 is LGHDT, CDR2 YNNKEL (reference sequence). The length of the CDR3 is 13 residues. CDR3 coding DNA: TGTGCCAGCAGCCAAGCAGTGGTTCAGCCCCAGCATTTT. This codes for CASSQAVVQPQHF.

This clonotype was seen ten or more times. The CDR3 here is CASGPLGVSGEKLFF. In DNA, the CDR3 is TGTGCTAGTGGTCCCCTTGGGGTATCCGGTGAAAAACTGTTTTTT. This sequence joins TRBV12-5 and TRBJ1-4; D not certain. The CDR3 has 15 amino acids. Germline CDR1 is LGHNT and CDR2 is FRNRAP. V lost 5 bases, J lost 7 bases, and 17 bases lay in between.

This clonotype was counted at least ten times. The rearrangement uses TRBV7-2 and TRBJ1-6; 7 positions match TRBD1. The length of the CDR3 is 15 residues. V gave up 4 bases and J gave up 8 bases; unmatched junction bases: 8. The V gene's germline CDR1 is SGHTA and CDR2 FQGNSA. The DNA of the CDR3 is TGTGCCAGCAGCTCAGCCAGACAGGGACATTCACCCCTCCACTTT. Encoded protein: CASSSARQGHSPLHF.

The chain combines TRBV27 with TRBJ2-2; D unclear. Germline loops: CDR1 MNHEY, CDR2 SMNVEV (reference sequence). CDR3 length equals 14 residues. V lost 4 bases, J lost 0 bases, and 6 bases lay in between. CDR3 in amino acids: CASSSSSNTGELFF. The CDR3 DNA follows: TGTGCCAGCAGTTCGTCATCGAACACCGGGGAGCTGTTTTTT.

The chain joins TRBV28 to TRBJ1-5; D remains ambiguous. The CDR3 runs to 13 residues. Germline CDR1 and CDR2: MDHEN and SYDVKM. Trimming took off 6 bases at V and 5 bases at J, with 11 bases between the two ends. The CDR3: CASRRRTYQPQHF. The CDR3 DNA follows: TGTGCCAGCAGACGACGAACGTATCAGCCCCAGCATTTT.

This clonotype has more than one count but fewer than ten. The chain recombines TRBV5-4 with TRBJ1-1; a possible D gene is TRBD1 (5 bases). The CDR3 totals 15 residues. Trimming removed 0 bases at V and 5 bases at J, with 14 bases between. Germline CDR1 is SGHNT and CDR2 is YYREEE (reference sequence). For the CDR3, the DNA is TGTGCCAGCAGCTTGGGAGAGGGCAGGGTAACTGAAGCTTTCTTT. The encoded protein is CASSLGEGRVTEAFF.

The V gene is TRBV6-5, the J gene TRBJ2-3; 12 positions match TRBD1. The germline gives CDR1 MNHEY, CDR2 SVGAGI. There are 16 residues in the CDR3. After removal of 6 bases from V and 6 bases from J, the junction contained 10 bases not matched to a gene. CDR3 sequence (DNA): TGTGCCAGCAGCCGAGGGACAGGGGGCGCCCCCGATACGCAGTATTTT. Amino acids: CASSRGTGGAPDTQYF.

The chain links TRBV5-6 to TRBJ2-7; D unclear. V gave up 2 bases and J gave up 2 bases, with 8 bases separating them. CDR1 is SGHDT and CDR2 is YYEEEE in the germline V gene. CDR3 length: 13 amino acids. The CDR3 bases are TGTGCCAGCAGCTTCCGACAAACCTACGAGCAGTACTTC. This translates into CASSFRQTYEQYF.

This sequence joins TRBV7-2 and TRBJ2-7, with D unresolved. There are 14 residues in the CDR3. Germline V gene data show CDR1 as SGHTA and CDR2 as FQGNSA. Trimming removed 2 bases from V and 0 bases from J, with 8 bases in between. The CDR3 is CASSLYQSSYEQYF. As DNA, the CDR3 is TGTGCCAGCAGCTTATATCAGAGCTCCTACGAGCAGTACTTC.

The rearrangement joins TRBV20-1 to TRBJ2-1; 8 bases agree with TRBD2. The germline V gene encodes CDR1 DFQATT and CDR2 SNEGSKA (reference sequence). The CDR3 is made up of 16 amino acids. V was pared by 5 bases and J by 0 bases, with 9 bases of the junction left unmatched. As DNA, the CDR3 is TGCAGTGCTCTCTCGCGCGGGGGGTACTCCTACAATGAGCAGTTCTTC. Translated: CSALSRGGYSYNEQFF.

The chain recombines TRBV4-1 with TRBJ2-5, with TRBD1 identical over 7 bases. The length of the CDR3 is 17 residues. From germline, CDR1 is MGHRA and CDR2 YSYEKL. The V gene end was trimmed by 1 base and the J gene end by 2 bases; junction bases not matched to a gene: 10. CDR3 sequence: CASSQGQGQRVQETQYF. For the CDR3, the DNA is TGCGCCAGCAGCCAAGGACAGGGACAGAGAGTTCAAGAGACCCAGTACTTC.

This sequence joins TRBV6-1 and TRBJ1-3, with 7 bases matching TRBD1. The CDR3 contains 14 residues. In germline, CDR1 is MNHNS, CDR2 SASEGT. J gave up 2 bases and V 6 bases, and 4 bases lay outside the gene matches. The CDR3 DNA reads as TGTGCCAGCAGGGTAGACAGGGCTGGAAACACCATATATTTT. Encoded protein: CASRVDRAGNTIYF.

V is TRBV4-2 and J is TRBJ2-3; the D gene is possibly TRBD1 (6 bases). There are 16 residues in the CDR3. CDR1 is LGHNA, CDR2 YNFKEQ, per germline. V was trimmed by 1 base and J by 1 base, leaving 12 bases between them. The CDR3 DNA is TGTGCCAGCAGCCAAGCACAGGGACGGGGCACAGATACGCAGTATTTT. This gives the protein CASSQAQGRGTDTQYF.

This clonotype occurred once. This chain uses TRBV29-1 with TRBJ2-1; D gene unclear. The CDR3 has 15 amino acids. CDR1 is SQVTM and CDR2 is ANQGSEA in the germline V gene. V dropped 2 bases and J dropped 0 bases, with 11 bases sitting between them. The CDR3 DNA reads TGCAGCGTTGAAATACAGAGCAGCTCCTACAATGAGCAGTTCTTC. Translating gives CSVEIQSSSYNEQFF.

The V call is TRBV11-2, the J call TRBJ2-7, with TRBD1 identical over 8 bases. CDR3 length equals 15 residues. V gave up 3 bases and J gave up 2 bases; unmatched junction bases: 6. The germline CDR1 and CDR2 sequences are SGHAT and FQNNGV. The CDR3, as DNA: TGTGCCAGCAGCTTCACAGGGGGATCCCCCTACGAGCAGTACTTC. It specifies CASSFTGGSPYEQYF.

The chain recombines TRBV6-1 with TRBJ2-3, with 9 bases matching TRBD1. The CDR3 runs to 16 residues. The V gene end was trimmed by 7 bases and the J gene end by 6 bases; junction bases not matched to a gene: 14. Germline V gene lookup returns CDR1 MNHNS and CDR2 SASEGT. CDR3 region: CASMRDRESSVDTQYF. CDR3 DNA: TGTGCCAGCATGCGGGACAGGGAGTCCTCCGTGGATACGCAGTATTTT.

This clonotype turned up a few times. The V gene is TRBV7-9, the J gene TRBJ2-5; tentatively, D is TRBD1 (5 bases). CDR1 and CDR2 from the germline V gene are SEHNR and FQNEAQ (reference sequence). CDR3 length: 15 amino acids. V was clipped by 4 bases and J by 5 bases, with 17 bases between them. The DNA for the CDR3 is TGTGCCAGCAGCTCCGGACACCTCGACCCGGAGACCCAGTACTTC. Its translation: CASSSGHLDPETQYF.

In this sample, this clonotype turned up a few times. The chain combines TRBV2 with TRBJ1-5, with no clear D. The V end was cut by 8 bases, the J end by 0 bases, with 5 bases between. CDR3 length: 12 amino acids. Germline values: CDR1 SNHLY, CDR2 FYNNEI. DNA for the CDR3: TGTGCCAGCGGAAATAGCAATCAGCCCCAGCATTTT. This codes for CASGNSNQPQHF. The whole variable domain, remainder taken from reference TRBV2 and TRBJ1-5, is EPEVTQTPSHQVTQMGQEVILRCVPISNHLYFYWYRQILGQKVEFLVSFYNNEISEKSEIFDDQFSVERPDGSNFTLKIRSTKLEDSAMYFCASGNSNQPQHFGDGTRLSIL.

This chain connects TRBV12-3 or TRBV12-4 to TRBJ1-2, with no clear D. The CDR3 sequence is 14 residues long. Between the trimmed V and J ends, which lost 2 bases and 4 bases, there was a span of 11 bases. The CDR3 is CASSLRRNFYGYTF. CDR3 nucleotides: TGTGCCAGCAGTTTACGGCGGAATTTCTATGGCTACACCTTC.

The rearrangement links TRBV18 to TRBJ2-1; D unclear. The germline gives CDR1 KGHSH, CDR2 LQKENI. The CDR3 runs to 16 residues. V was clipped by 4 bases and J by 2 bases, with 15 bases between them. The DNA for the CDR3 is TGTGCCAGCTCACGGGAACCCCCGAACCCCTACAATGAGCAGTTCTTC. Translated: CASSREPPNPYNEQFF.

This clonotype has a count of ten or more. The chain couples TRBV7-2 to TRBJ2-7; 7 nucleotides agree with TRBD1. The CDR3 covers 14 residues. Trimming removed 1 base from V and 3 bases from J; junction bases left unmatched: 3. Germline V gene data show CDR1 as SGHTA and CDR2 as FQGNSA. For the CDR3, the DNA is TGTGCCAGCAGCTTAGGTCCAGGGGGCTACGAGCAGTACTTC. Translating gives CASSLGPGGYEQYF.

As to this clonotype: The junction differs from germline at one of its ends, possibly a read error. This rearrangement joins TRBV28 to TRBJ2-2; 8 bases align to TRBD1. The CDR3 contains 17 residues. Germline V gene data show CDR1 as MDHEN and CDR2 as SYDVKM. CDR3 region: CASGLLLPDRVTGELFF. The CDR3 DNA sequence: TGTGCCAGCGGTTTATTGCTTCCGGACAGGGTCACCGGGGAGCTGTTTTTT.

J is TRBJ2-1 and V is TRBV12-3 or TRBV12-4; TRBD2 aligns across 13 bases. This CDR3 spans 16 amino acids. Germline trimming cut 2 bases from V and 5 bases from J; bases unmatched to any gene: 3. CDR3 nucleotides: TGTGCCAGCAGTTTATACGGGACTAGCGGGAACAATGAGCAGTTCTTC. As protein: CASSLYGTSGNNEQFF.

This clonotype was counted once. Here the CDR3 DNA reads TGTGCCTCCCAAGATGAGTATCGCATTGGGGATACGCAGTATTTT. Its protein is CASQDEYRIGDTQYF. This chain connects TRBV2 to TRBJ2-3; D uncertain. The ends were cut back, 11 bases at V and 6 bases at J, with 24 bases in the middle. Germline V gene lookup returns CDR1 SNHLY and CDR2 FYNNEI. The CDR3 spans 15 residues. The full variable domain, rest sourced from reference TRBV2 and TRBJ2-3, is EPEVTQTPSHQVTQMGQEVILRCVPISNHLYFYWYRQILGQKVEFLVSFYNNEISEKSEIFDDQFSVERPDGSNFTLKIRSTKLEDSAMYFCASQDEYRIGDTQYFGPGTRLTVL.

The genes are TRBV28 and TRBJ1-3, with 7 bases identical to TRBD1. V shed 4 bases and J 3 bases; nucleotides not matched to a gene: 12. CDR3 length equals 17 residues. Germline-derived CDR1 and CDR2 are MDHEN and SYDVKM. The chain's CDR3 is CASSSAGTAESGNTIYF. The DNA of the CDR3 is TGTGCCAGCAGTTCAGCCGGGACAGCCGAGAGTGGAAACACCATATATTTT.